This T cell receptor beta chain is drawn from a study of T cells in Graves' hyperthyroidism and ophthalmopathy. Turning to the study itself: Peripheral blood was acquired at first diagnosis, ahead of any therapy whatsoever.

Amplification targeted TCR beta CDR3 regions from RNA transcripts. The HTBI primer set served for first-round RT-PCR of the TCR CDR3. MiXCR, run by TCRdb on the multiplex PCR reads, gives a single entry per CDR3 protein. The sample has about 350,000 distinct CDR3 sequences, around a sixth seen once. This clonotype was picked up many times. Its matching antigen is unknown. The study, taken as a whole, reports: Ophthalmopathy got predicted by the model a median about 6.7 months before its onset. A 13 V-J model separated ophthalmopathy from stable hyperthyroidism.

V dropped 11 bases and J dropped 3; count of bases not matched to a gene: 11. This CDR3 has 14 amino acids. Sequencing was carried out using blood. This clonotype was obtained from a woman in her thirties or forties with Graves' ophthalmopathy. The V gene is TRBV12-3 or TRBV12-4, the J gene TRBJ2-7; 9 positions match TRBD1. The CDR3 loop reads CASSLWDRDYEQYF. The CDR3 nucleotides read TGTGCCTCTTCATTATGGGACAGGGACTACGAGCAGTACTTC.